The T cell receptor beta chain described here comes from a study of blood T cell repertoires in COVID-19 (dated by TCRdb to 2018 to 2020). At the level of the whole study: Collaborator samples came from the United States, Italy and Spain and covered acute and convalescent phases of COVID-19. Subjects who had been exposed to COVID-19, were actively infected with it, or had recovered from it provided the deeply sampled blood TCRbeta repertoires that made up the dataset. The sample metadata nearly always contained a de-identified subject ID, COVID-19 status, age in years and sex. The repertoires were released in a freely available public database meant as a resource for research on the immune response to SARS-CoV-2. Where available, HLA class I and class II types were obtained from metadata supplied by the sample provider rather than from assay-based typing. The material from the prospective study consisted of cDNA or gDNA derived from T cells, B-cell-depleted T cells, or PBMCs. Samples came from the ongoing ImmuneRACE study (first 160 participants) plus 1,254 subjects from 6 global collaborators.

The investigation overall reported the following: The amount of clinical and demographic metadata varied by source and participant and was provided uncurated.

Between the V and J ends, shortened by 6 bases and 3 bases respectively, the junction contains 20 bases. CDR1 LNHDA and CDR2 SQIVND are derived from the germline V gene (reference sequence). The CDR3, cysteine through phenylalanine, is 16 amino acids long. This entry keeps only the CDR3 DNA: 48 bases, framed from base 1. The immunoSEQ Assay, a bias-controlled multiplex PCR, was used to amplify TCRbeta CDR3 regions from genomic DNA. The authors' pipeline ran thus. Within the assay, amplification of reference gene primers was used to estimate how many nucleated cells each sample contained. To quantify the absolute abundance of each unique TCRbeta CDR3 rearrangement, sequence reads were collapsed and filtered. For each sample, productive Simpson clonality was calculated as the square root of Simpson's diversity index across productive rearrangements. This immuneACCESS table, as held by TCRdb, lists in-frame sequences with V and J called but not all clones. Of the missing ones, under half trace to an unresolved V gene in checked studies; the others have no known cause. V and J calls and clone size are copied from that table; D and trimming were computed from the DNA. The sample contains roughly 300,000 clones, roughly 90% of them found a single time. The ten most abundant clones make up over 2% of the sample.

As regards this clone: Its antigen is unknown. Base qualities are not recorded, but no much larger clone differs from it by a single base.

One collaborating source in Seattle enrolled patients while the patients were actively infected and followed the patients over time throughout the course of disease. Each collaborating institution followed its own protocols to collect whole blood in K2EDTA tubes. For TCRbeta analysis, collaborators shipped samples as frozen whole blood, isolated PBMCs, or DNA extracted from either of those sample types. This clonotype was obtained from a woman younger than 45 with COVID-19, enrolled during active disease. Sequenced sample: peripheral blood. Here the chain combines TRBV19 and TRBJ1-2; TRBD1 is possibly the D segment (5 matching bases). The CDR3 protein sequence reads: CASSPNPTRQHYGYTF. The sequenced DNA: TGTGCCAGTAGCCCTAATCCCACTCGACAGCACTATGGCTACACCTTC.